Presented here are 5 T cell receptor beta chains from one specimen sequenced in a study of shared clonotypes between healthy human individuals. Using immunoSEQ multiplex PCR, the repertoire was profiled, and TCRdb retains in-frame clones only, with some absent. The sample lists 100,000 or so clones, roughly half occurring once. The specimen was PBMCs. These receptors originate from a woman in her thirties or forties in good health. Some clones in this sample may be carry-over from other donors' samples.

The rearrangement uses TRBV30 and TRBJ1-1, with D maybe TRBD1 (6 bases). V was clipped by 7 bases and J by 7 bases, with 19 bases between them. Per the germline V gene, CDR1 is GTSNPN and CDR2 is SVGIG (reference sequence). This CDR3 is built from 13 residues. The CDR3 coding sequence is TGTGCCTCGCAAAGAACCGGGACATTTGAAGCTTTCTTT. It encodes CASQRTGTFEAFF.

This clone has at least ten counts. The rearrangement links TRBV6-5 to TRBJ1-2; no firm D call. Between the trimmed V and J ends, which lost 2 bases and 4 bases, there was a span of 11 bases. Germline CDR1 reads MNHEY; CDR2 reads SVGAGI. The CDR3 loop spans 14 amino acids. For the CDR3, the DNA is TGTGCCAGCAGTTACGGCAGTCGGAGCTATGGCTACACCTTC. As protein: CASSYGSRSYGYTF.

This clone showed up just once. J is TRBJ2-5 and V is TRBV6-1, with D unclear. V was pared by 3 bases and J by 5 bases, with 10 bases between. Germline lookup yields CDR1 MNHNS and CDR2 SASEGT. The CDR3 totals 13 residues. The CDR3 protein is CASSDPSVETQYF. The DNA for the CDR3 is TGTGCCAGCAGTGACCCGTCCGTGGAGACCCAGTACTTC.

This chain links TRBV6-1 with TRBJ1-1; D call uncertain. Germline V lookup: CDR1 MNHNS, CDR2 SASEGT. CDR3 length equals 13 residues. Deletions cut 7 bases from V and 4 bases from J, with 13 bases between. In DNA, the CDR3 is TGTGCCAGCATCAAGGAGACATTCACTGAAGCTTTCTTT. It encodes CASIKETFTEAFF.

This clone was picked up a small number of times. The rearrangement links TRBV29-1 to TRBJ1-1; no firm D call. Germline V gene lookup returns CDR1 SQVTM and CDR2 ANQGSEA. The CDR3 sequence is 12 residues long. Trimming shortened V by 6 bases and J by 5 bases, and 13 bases separated the two germline ends. CDR3 loop: CSVLGPGTEAFF. CDR3 nucleotides: TGCAGCGTGCTAGGGCCCGGGACTGAAGCTTTCTTT. Full variable domain (outside the CDR3, taken from reference TRBV29-1 and TRBJ1-1): SAVISQKPSRDICQRGTSLTIQCQVDSQVTMMFWYRQQPGQSLTLIATANQGSEATYESGFVIDKFPISRPNLTFSTLTVSNMSPEDSSIYLCSVLGPGTEAFFGQGTRLTVV.